This T cell receptor beta chain originates from a study of beta chain features in type 1 diabetes. Isolated RNA was reverse transcribed in full, so expressed TCRB transcripts were sequenced. Sequencing was performed with immunoSEQ multiplex PCR; in TCRdb, only in-frame clones are kept and a portion is missing. This table has roughly 230,000 clones, more than 9% appearing once. This clone was seen a few times. Its antigen is unknown. Study results and limitations: When cDNA is sequenced, cells with high TCR expression could be over-represented.

Between the trimmed V and J ends, which lost 7 bases and 8 bases, there was a span of 18 bases. Germline V gene sequence: CDR1 SNHLY, CDR2 FYNNEI. This CDR3 spans 14 amino acids. Material for sequencing was naive CD4+ T cells from blood. This TCR derives from a woman aged 18 to 35 in good health. The V call is TRBV2, the J call TRBJ2-1; possibly TRBD2 for D (5 bases). This CDR3 reads CASKVEERFYEQFF. The DNA of the CDR3 is TGTGCCAGCAAGGTGGAGGAGCGCTTCTATGAGCAGTTCTTC.